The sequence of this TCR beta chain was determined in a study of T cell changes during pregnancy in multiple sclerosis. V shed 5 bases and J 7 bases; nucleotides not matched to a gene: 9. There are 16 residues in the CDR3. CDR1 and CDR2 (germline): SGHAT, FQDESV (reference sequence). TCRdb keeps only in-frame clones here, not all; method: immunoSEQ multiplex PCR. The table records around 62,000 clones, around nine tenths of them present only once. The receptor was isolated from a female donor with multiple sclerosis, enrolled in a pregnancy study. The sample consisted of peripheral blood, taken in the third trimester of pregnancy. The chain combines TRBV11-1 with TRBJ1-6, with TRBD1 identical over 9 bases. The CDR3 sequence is CASSPGSGTGNSPLHF. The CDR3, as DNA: TGTGCCAGCAGCCCAGGGTCCGGGACAGGGAATTCACCCCTCCACTTT.